What follows is one T cell receptor beta chain and its context. Its antigen is as yet unknown. Germline V gene lookup returns CDR1 SGHDT and CDR2 YYEEEE. The length of the CDR3 is 16 residues. The V gene lost 2 bases and the J gene lost 3 bases, with 17 bases spanning the gap. The data derive from a study of cytomegalovirus exposure and HLA in healthy donors. Across the whole study: Unique TCR beta sequences numbering 95 million to 130 million came from 190 million or so T cells in an earlier analysis.

Primers for the PCR totalled 60 Vbeta and 13 Jbeta. Repertoires were generated with immunoSEQ multiplex PCR, while TCRdb's copy carries only in-frame clones and drops some. Of roughly 150,000 clones listed, 55% to 70% were seen once; the top ten hold less than 3.5%. Study results and caveats: The CMV antigen specificity of a few CMV-associated chains was confirmed through in vitro analysis.

The sequenced material came from PBMCs. This sequence originates from a woman aged 25-40 years in good health and CMV-seropositive. V gene TRBV5-6 combines with J gene TRBJ1-1; unclear D gene. CDR3 coding DNA: TGTGCCAGCAGCTTTGGAACGGGGTTCACTGACACTGAAGCTTTCTTT. Translation gives CASSFGTGFTDTEAFF.